This T cell receptor (beta chain) derives from a study of blood T cell repertoires in COVID-19. CDR3 length equals 16 residues. Germline V gene lookup returns CDR1 LGHDT and CDR2 YNNKEL (reference sequence). Trimming cost V 0 bases and J 10 bases, with 18 bases left between them. Original analysis: Nucleated cell counts were estimated from reference gene primer amplification. Some clones are missing from TCRdb's copy, which holds only in-frame ones; the method was immunoSEQ multiplex PCR. D and trimming were read from the DNA, whereas the V and J calls and clone size are those reported in that table. Of about 220,000 clones listed, roughly 80% are singletons.

This TCR was sampled from a woman of 80 years or more with COVID-19, enrolled during active disease. The chain employs TRBV3-1 (or the pseudogene TRBV3-2) and TRBJ1-4; D remains unclear. The specimen sequenced was peripheral blood. The chain's CDR3 is CASSQERGISGVKLFF. The CDR3, as DNA: TGTGCCAGCAGCCAAGAAAGAGGGATCTCGGGTGTAAAACTGTTTTTT.